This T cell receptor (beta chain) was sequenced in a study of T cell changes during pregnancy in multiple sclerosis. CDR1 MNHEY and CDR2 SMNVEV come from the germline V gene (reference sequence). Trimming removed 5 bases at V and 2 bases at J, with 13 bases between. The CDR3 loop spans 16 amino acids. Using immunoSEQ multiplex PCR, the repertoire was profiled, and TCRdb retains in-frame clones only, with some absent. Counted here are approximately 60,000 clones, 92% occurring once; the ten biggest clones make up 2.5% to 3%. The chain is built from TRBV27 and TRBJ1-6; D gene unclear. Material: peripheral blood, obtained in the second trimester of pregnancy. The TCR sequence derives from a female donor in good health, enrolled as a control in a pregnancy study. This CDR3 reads CASSTRGLPYNSPLHF. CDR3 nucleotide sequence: TGTGCCAGCAGTACCCGAGGATTGCCCTATAATTCACCCCTCCACTTT.